One T cell receptor (beta chain) is described in this entry. Its target is not known. This specimen belongs to a study of identical twins. General study points: Carriage of fewer insertions was seen in abundant cord blood beta clonotypes, whereas memory repertoires showed none. Models, which agreed with sharing between unrelated individuals, nonetheless underestimated the out-of-frame TCR alpha sharing seen in monozygotic twins.

Trimming removed 0 bases from V and 7 bases from J, with 15 bases in between. CDR1 and CDR2 from the germline V gene are MNHNS and SASEGT. The CDR3 covers 15 residues. A universal primer site arose from template switching, and cDNA bore unique molecular identifiers. A single record per CDR3 protein comes from TCRdb applying MiXCR to the 5' RACE reads. The sample consists of 1.5 million to 2 million distinct CDR3 sequences, 25% to 35% of them appearing once. The receptor was isolated from a newborn girl in good health. Material: cord blood. The chain employs TRBV6-1 and TRBJ1-2, with D possibly being TRBD1 (5 bases). The CDR3: CASSEALLVQGGYTF. DNA for the CDR3: TGTGCCAGCAGTGAAGCGCTTCTTGTGCAGGGTGGCTACACCTTC.